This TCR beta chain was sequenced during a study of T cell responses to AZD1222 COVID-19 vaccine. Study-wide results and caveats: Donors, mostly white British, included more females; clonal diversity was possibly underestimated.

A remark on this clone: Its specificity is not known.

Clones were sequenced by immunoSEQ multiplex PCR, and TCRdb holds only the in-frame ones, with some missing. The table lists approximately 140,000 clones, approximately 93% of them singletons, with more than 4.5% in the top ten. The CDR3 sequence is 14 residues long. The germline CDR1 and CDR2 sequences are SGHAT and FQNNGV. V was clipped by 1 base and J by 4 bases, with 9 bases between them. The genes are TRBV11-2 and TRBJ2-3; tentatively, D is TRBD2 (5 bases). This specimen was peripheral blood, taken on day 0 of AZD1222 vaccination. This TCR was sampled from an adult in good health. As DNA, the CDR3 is TGTGCCAGCAGCTTAGGAGGTAGCGCAGATACGCAGTATTTT. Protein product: CASSLGGSADTQYF.